Only a few counts were recorded for the clone carrying this TCR beta chain. From the 5' RACE reads, TCRdb called clonotypes with MiXCR, one entry per CDR3 protein. The data contain approximately 300,000 distinct CDR3 sequences, around 11% of them seen just once; the ten biggest clones take up roughly 3%. This CDR3 spans 14 amino acids. Germline V gene lookup returns CDR1 DFQATT and CDR2 SNEGSKA (reference sequence). Germline trimming cut 5 bases from V and 2 bases from J; bases unmatched to any gene: 4. These data come from a study of T cells after yellow fever vaccination. This receptor was obtained from a man aged 18 to 29 who received the YFV17D yellow fever vaccine. V and J are TRBV20-1 and TRBJ2-5; TRBD2 matches 11 bases. The sample consisted of CD4+ T cells sorted from PBMCs, taken 45 days after the yellow fever booster vaccination. The CDR3 DNA follows: TGCAGTGCTGGGCTAGCGGGGGGACAAGAGACCCAGTACTTC. It is translated as CSAGLAGGQETQYF.